In its sample, the clone carrying this T cell receptor (beta chain) was seen many times. Its antigen is undetermined. This specimen belongs to a study of T cells in Graves' hyperthyroidism and ophthalmopathy. Findings and limits, study-wide: Most thyroid clonotypes with frequency above 0.001 were detected in blood. Through a model of 13 V-J features, ophthalmopathy was separated from stable hyperthyroidism.

Using RNA transcripts as the source, TCR beta CDR3 regions were amplified. The TCR CDR3 was amplified in a first-round RT-PCR using the HTBI primer set. One entry per CDR3 protein, called by TCRdb with MiXCR from the multiplex PCR reads. The profile shows 300,000 or so distinct CDR3 sequences, roughly 20% of them singletons. V lost 1 base to trimming and J lost 5 bases, with 11 bases between them. The CDR3 has 14 residues. Germline assignment: CDR1 SNHLY and CDR2 FYNNEI. Fresh 10 ml peripheral blood yielded PBMCs. This rearrangement joins TRBV2 to TRBJ2-5; D tentatively fits TRBD1 or TRBD2 (5 bases each). The receptor was derived from a woman between 50 and 59 years old with Graves' hyperthyroidism. Material: blood. The CDR3 here is CASSEDRWGETQYF. CDR3 DNA: TGTGCCAGCAGTGAAGACAGGTGGGGGGAGACCCAGTACTTC. Combining the CDR3 with reference TRBV2 and TRBJ2-5 gives the whole variable domain EPEVTQTPSHQVTQMGQEVILRCVPISNHLYFYWYRQILGQKVEFLVSFYNNEISEKSEIFDDQFSVERPDGSNFTLKIRSTKLEDSAMYFCASSEDRWGETQYFGPGTRLLVL.